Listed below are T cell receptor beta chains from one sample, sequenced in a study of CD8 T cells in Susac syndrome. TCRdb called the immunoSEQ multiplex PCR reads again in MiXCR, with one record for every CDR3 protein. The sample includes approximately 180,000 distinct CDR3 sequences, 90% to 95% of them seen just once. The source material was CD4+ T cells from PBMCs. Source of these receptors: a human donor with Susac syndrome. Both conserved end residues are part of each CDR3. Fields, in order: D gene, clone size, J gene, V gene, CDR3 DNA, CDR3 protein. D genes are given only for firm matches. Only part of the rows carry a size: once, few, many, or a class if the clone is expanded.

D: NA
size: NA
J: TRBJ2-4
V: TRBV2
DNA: TGTGCCAGCTTACAGGGAGACGGCAAAAACATTCAGTACTTC
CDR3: CASLQGDGKNIQYF

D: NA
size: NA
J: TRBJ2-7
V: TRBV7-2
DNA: TGTGCCAGCAGCCCCGGCTCCCGGAGCTCCTACGAGCAGTACTTC
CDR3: CASSPGSRSSYEQYF

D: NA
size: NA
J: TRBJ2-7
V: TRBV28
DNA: TGTGCCAGCAGCCCTGGTGGTGCAGATTTCTACGAGCAGTACTTC
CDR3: CASSPGGADFYEQYF

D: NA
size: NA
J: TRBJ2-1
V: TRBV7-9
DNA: TGTGCCAGCAGCTGGGACGCCCCCTCCGAGCAGTTCTTC
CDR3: CASSWDAPSEQFF

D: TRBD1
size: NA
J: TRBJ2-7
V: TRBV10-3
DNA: TGTGCCATCAATGCCGGGACAGGGAGAAACGAGCAGTACTTC
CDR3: CAINAGTGRNEQYF

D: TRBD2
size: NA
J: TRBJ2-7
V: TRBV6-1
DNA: TGTGCCAGCAGTCCCCTTACGAATCGGCGGGGGGATCCCTCCTACGAGCAGTACTTC
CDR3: CASSPLTNRRGDPSYEQYF

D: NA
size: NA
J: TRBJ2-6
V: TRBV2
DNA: TGTGCCAGCCCGCCGCCAGGGAGCTCTGGGGCCAACGTCCTGACTTTC
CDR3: CASPPPGSSGANVLTF

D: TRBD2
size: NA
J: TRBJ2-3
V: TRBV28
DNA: TGTGCCAGCAGCCACTGGCGGGAGTGGGAAGATACGCAGTATTTT
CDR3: CASSHWREWEDTQYF

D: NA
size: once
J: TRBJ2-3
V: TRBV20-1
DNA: TGCAGTGCTCCCATATTACAGGGATTCACAGATACGCAGTATTTT
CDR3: CSAPILQGFTDTQYF

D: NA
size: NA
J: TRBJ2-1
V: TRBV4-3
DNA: TGCGCCAGCAGCCAAGACGGGGGGGGACAGGTCGATTATGAGCAGTTCTTC
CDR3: CASSQDGGGQVDYEQFF

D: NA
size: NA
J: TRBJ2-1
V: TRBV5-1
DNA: TGCGCCAGCAGCTCAGTACTAGGAACCTACAATGAGCAGTTCTTC
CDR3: CASSSVLGTYNEQFF

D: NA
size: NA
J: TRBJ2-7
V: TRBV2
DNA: TGTGCCAGCAGTCCTAAGGACAGCTACGTTACCTACGAGCAGTACTTC
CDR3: CASSPKDSYVTYEQYF

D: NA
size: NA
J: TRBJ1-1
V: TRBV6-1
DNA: TGTGCCAGCATCTATGGGAAGGTCGAAGCTTTCTTT
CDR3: CASIYGKVEAFF

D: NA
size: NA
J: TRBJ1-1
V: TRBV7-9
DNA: TGTGCCAGCAGCTTAGCCACATGGGACACTGAAGCTTTCTTT
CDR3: CASSLATWDTEAFF

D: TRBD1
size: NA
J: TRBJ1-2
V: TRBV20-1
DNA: TGCAGTGCGAACACAGGGGATCTAGATGGCTACACCTTC
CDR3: CSANTGDLDGYTF

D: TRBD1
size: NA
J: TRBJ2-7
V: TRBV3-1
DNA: TGTGCCAGCAGCCAAGATTCCCAGGGGGCGTTCGAGCAGTACTTC
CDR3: CASSQDSQGAFEQYF

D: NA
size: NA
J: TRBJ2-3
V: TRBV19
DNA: TGTGCCAGTAGTCAAGTGGGGAGCACAGATACGCAGTATTTT
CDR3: CASSQVGSTDTQYF

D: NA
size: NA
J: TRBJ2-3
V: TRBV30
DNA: TGTGCCTGGAGTCCGATTATACTAGATACGCAGTATTTT
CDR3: CAWSPIILDTQYF

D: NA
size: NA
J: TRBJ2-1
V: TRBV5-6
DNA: TGTGCCAGCAGCCGGCGGGACAGCCCGAGCTCCTACAATGAGCAGTTCTTC
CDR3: CASSRRDSPSSYNEQFF

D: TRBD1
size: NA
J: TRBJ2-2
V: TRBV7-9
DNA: TGTGCCAGCAGCTCCCGGGACAGGGGGCCGTACACCGGGGAGCTGTTTTTT
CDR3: CASSSRDRGPYTGELFF

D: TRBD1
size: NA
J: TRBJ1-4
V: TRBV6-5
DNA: TGTGCCAGCAGTACGGGACAGGGAGTTGAAAAACTGTTTTTT
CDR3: CASSTGQGVEKLFF

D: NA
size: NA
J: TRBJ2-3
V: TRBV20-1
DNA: TGCAGTGCTAGGCGGTTCACAGATACGCAGTATTTT
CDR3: CSARRFTDTQYF

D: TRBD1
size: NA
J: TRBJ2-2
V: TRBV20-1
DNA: TGCAGTGCTACCCCCGGGACAGGGGACACCGGGGAGCTGTTTTTT
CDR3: CSATPGTGDTGELFF

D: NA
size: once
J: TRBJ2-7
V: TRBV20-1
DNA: TGCAGTGCGGAGACGGACACAAGCTCCTACGAGCAGTACTTC
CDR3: CSAETDTSSYEQYF

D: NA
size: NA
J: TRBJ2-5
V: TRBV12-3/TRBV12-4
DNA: TGTGCCAGCAGTTTCGGGACAATGAAGACCCAGTACTTC
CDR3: CASSFGTMKTQYF

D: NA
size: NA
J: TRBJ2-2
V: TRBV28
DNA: TGTGCCAGCCTCGAGAACACCGGGGAGCTGTTTTTT
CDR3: CASLENTGELFF

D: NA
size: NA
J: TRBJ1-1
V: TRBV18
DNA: TGTGCCAGCTCACACCGGGACTTGAACACTGAAGCTTTCTTT
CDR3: CASSHRDLNTEAFF

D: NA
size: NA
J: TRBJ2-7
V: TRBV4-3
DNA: TGCGCCAGCAGCCAAATTGATCTTCCGGGTCTCGAGCAGTACTTC
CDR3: CASSQIDLPGLEQYF

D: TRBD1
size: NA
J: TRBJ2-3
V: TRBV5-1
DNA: TGCGCCAGCAGCCTCACAGGGGATAGCACAGATACGCAGTATTTT
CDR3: CASSLTGDSTDTQYF

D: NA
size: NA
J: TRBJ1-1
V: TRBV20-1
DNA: TGCAGTGCCAAGTCCGGGCATATGAACACTGAAGCTTTCTTT
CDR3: CSAKSGHMNTEAFF

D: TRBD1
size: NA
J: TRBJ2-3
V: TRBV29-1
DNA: TGCAGCTTGACAGGGATCAAGGATACGCAGTATTTT
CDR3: CSLTGIKDTQYF

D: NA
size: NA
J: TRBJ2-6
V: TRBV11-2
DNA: TGTGCCAGCATGCCTATGGGACTTCTCTACTCTGGGGCCAACGTCCTGACTTTC
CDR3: CASMPMGLLYSGANVLTF

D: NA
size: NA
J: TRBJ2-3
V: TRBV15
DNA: TGTGCCACCAGCAGAGGCGGGGCAGATACGCAGTATTTT
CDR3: CATSRGGADTQYF

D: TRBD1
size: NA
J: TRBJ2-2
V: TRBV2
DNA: TGTGCCAGCAGCGATTCCGGGACAGTTAACACCGGGGAGCTGTTTTTT
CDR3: CASSDSGTVNTGELFF

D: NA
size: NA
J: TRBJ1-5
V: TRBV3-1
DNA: TGTGCCAGCAGCCACGGGGGTCTGGCCCAGCATTTT
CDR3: CASSHGGLAQHF

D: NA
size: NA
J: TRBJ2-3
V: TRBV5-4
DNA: TGTGCTAGCAGCTTTCGTGGGGGCGCAGATACGCAGTATTTT
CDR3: CASSFRGGADTQYF

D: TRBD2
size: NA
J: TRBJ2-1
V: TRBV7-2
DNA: TGTGCCAGCAGCTTAGGAGCGGGAGGGCAGTTCTTC
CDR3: CASSLGAGGQFF

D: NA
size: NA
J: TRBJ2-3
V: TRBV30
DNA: TGTGCCTGGAGTGTACTAGGAAAGGGTTGGAGGACAGATACGCAGTATTTT
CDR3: CAWSVLGKGWRTDTQYF

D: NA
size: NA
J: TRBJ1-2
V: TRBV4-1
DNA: TGCGCCAGCAGCCAAGATTGGGGCAGGAAACTCTATGGCTACACCTTC
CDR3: CASSQDWGRKLYGYTF

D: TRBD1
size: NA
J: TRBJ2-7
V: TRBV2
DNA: TGTGCCAGCAGGGAAGGGACAGGGAGGCACGAGCAGTACTTC
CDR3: CASREGTGRHEQYF

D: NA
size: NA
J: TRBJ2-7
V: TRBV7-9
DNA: TGTGCCAGCAGACTAAACACAGCCTACGAGCAGTACTTC
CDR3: CASRLNTAYEQYF